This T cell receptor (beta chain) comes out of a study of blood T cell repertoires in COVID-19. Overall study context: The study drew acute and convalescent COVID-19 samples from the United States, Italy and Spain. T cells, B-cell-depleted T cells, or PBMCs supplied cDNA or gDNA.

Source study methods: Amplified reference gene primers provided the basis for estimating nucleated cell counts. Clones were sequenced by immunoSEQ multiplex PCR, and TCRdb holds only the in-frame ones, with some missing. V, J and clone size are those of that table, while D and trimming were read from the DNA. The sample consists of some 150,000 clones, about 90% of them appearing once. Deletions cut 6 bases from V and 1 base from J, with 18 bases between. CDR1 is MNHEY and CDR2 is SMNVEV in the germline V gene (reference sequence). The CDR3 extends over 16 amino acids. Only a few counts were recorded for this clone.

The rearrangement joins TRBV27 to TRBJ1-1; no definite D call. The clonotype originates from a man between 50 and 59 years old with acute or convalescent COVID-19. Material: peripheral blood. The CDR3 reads CASSLRGGSTNTEAFF. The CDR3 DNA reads TGTGCCAGCAGCCTTAGAGGCGGCAGCACGAACACTGAAGCTTTCTTT.